The clone carrying this T cell receptor (beta chain) was counted between two and nine times. This record belongs to a study of cytomegalovirus exposure and HLA in healthy donors. The CDR3 contains 14 residues. Germline lookup yields CDR1 SNHLY and CDR2 FYNNEI. Trimming pared 5 bases from V and 8 bases from J, leaving 15 bases between. The PCR contained 60 Vbeta and 13 Jbeta primers. Generated by immunoSEQ multiplex PCR, the TCRdb table keeps only in-frame clones and is missing some. The sample shows some 120,000 clones, 80% of them seen only once. This clonotype originated in a man in his thirties or forties in good health and CMV-seropositive. Sequenced sample: PBMCs. This chain uses TRBV2 with TRBJ1-4; D unresolved. The CDR3 sequence is CASSWPGQGEKLFF. The CDR3 DNA reads TGTGCCAGCAGTTGGCCAGGCCAAGGCGAAAAACTGTTTTTT.